This TCR beta chain came from a study of molecular identifiers for immune sequencing clone quantification. Notes on the study in general: In naive cells, clones above 20 RNA copies held under 1% of molecules, whereas in effector cells they held over 97%.

Per germline, CDR1 LNHNV and CDR2 YYDKDF (reference sequence). The CDR3 is made up of 15 amino acids. The J segment lost 7 bases and the V segment lost 5 bases, leaving 10 bases of the junction unmatched. TCRdb reprocessed the PCR reads via MiXCR and lists one record per CDR3 protein. Here the sample spans some 650,000 distinct CDR3 sequences, just under 20% being singletons. This clonotype was picked up many times. The target antigen is unknown. This chain uses TRBV15 with TRBJ1-4, with 7 bases that match TRBD1. Input material: naive CD8+ T cells from blood, with Jurkat cell RNA spiked in. Subset specified: FACS-sorted CD8+CD4-CCR7+CD45RA+ naive T cells. This sequence was found in a human donor in good health. Some libraries in this study had Jurkat cell RNA spiked in. The CDR3 sequence: CATSVSDRVGEKLFF. The CDR3 bases are TGTGCCACCAGCGTGAGTGACAGGGTCGGTGAAAAACTGTTTTTT.